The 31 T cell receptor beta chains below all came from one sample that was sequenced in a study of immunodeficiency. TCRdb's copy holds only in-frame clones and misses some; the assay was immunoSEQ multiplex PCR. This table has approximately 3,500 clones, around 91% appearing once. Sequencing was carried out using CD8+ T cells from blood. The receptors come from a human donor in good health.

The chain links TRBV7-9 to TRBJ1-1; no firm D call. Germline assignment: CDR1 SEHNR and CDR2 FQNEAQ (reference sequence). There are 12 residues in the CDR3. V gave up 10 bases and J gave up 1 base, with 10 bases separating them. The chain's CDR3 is CATGSPNTEAFF. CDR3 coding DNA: TGTGCCACCGGGTCACCGAACACTGAAGCTTTCTTT.

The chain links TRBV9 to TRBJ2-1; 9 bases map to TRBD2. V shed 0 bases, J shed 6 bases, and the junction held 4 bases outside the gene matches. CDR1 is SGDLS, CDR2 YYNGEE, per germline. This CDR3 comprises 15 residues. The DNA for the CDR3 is TGTGCCAGCAGCGTAGGAGCGGGGGGAGGCAATGAGCAGTTCTTC. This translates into CASSVGAGGGNEQFF.

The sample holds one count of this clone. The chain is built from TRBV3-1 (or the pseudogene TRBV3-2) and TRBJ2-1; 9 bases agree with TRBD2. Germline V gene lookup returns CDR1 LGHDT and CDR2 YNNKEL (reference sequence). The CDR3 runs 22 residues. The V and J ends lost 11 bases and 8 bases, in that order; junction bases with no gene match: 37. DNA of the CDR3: TGTGCCCGCCCCAGGGGTAGCGGGAGTATTCAAGCCGGGTGGGGTCCTGTAGATGAGCAGTTCTTC. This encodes CARPRGSGSIQAGWGPVDEQFF.

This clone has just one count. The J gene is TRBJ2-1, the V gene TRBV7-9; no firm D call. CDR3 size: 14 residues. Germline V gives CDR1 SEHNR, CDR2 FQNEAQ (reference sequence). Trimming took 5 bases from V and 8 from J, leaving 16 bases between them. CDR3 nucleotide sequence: TGTGCCAGCAGCCCCTCCGCGGTAATCGATGAGCAGTTCTTC. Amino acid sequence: CASSPSAVIDEQFF.

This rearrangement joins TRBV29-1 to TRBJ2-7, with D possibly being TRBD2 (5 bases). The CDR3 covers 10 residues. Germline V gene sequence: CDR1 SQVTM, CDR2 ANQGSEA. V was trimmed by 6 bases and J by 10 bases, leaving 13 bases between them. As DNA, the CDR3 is TGCAGCGTCGCGGGTGGGCAACAGTACTTC. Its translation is CSVAGGQQYF.

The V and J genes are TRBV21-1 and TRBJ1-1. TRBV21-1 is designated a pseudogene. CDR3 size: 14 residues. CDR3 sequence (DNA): TGTGCCAGCAGCAAAGAACGGTTGAACACTGAAGCTTTCTTT. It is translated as CASSKERLNTEAFF.

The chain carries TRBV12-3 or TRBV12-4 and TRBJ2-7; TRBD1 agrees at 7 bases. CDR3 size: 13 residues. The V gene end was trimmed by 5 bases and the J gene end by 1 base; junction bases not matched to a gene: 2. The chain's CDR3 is CASSTTGSYEQYF. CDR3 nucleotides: TGTGCCAGCAGTACGACAGGGTCCTACGAGCAGTACTTC.

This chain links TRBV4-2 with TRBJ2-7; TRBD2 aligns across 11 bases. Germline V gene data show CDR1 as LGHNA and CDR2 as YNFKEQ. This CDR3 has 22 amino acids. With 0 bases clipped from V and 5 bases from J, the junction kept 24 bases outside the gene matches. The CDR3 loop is CASSQETLYLQVDSGGANEQYF. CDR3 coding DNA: TGTGCCAGCAGCCAAGAAACCCTATATCTGCAGGTTGATAGCGGGGGGGCCAACGAGCAGTACTTC.

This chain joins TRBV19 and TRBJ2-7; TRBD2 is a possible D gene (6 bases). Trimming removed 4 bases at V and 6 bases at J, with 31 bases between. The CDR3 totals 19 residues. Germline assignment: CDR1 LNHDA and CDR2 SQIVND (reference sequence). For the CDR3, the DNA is TGTGCCAGTAGTACGACTTTTATTCTCGACAGCCGAGCGGGTAGCGAGCAGTACTTC. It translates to CASSTTFILDSRAGSEQYF.

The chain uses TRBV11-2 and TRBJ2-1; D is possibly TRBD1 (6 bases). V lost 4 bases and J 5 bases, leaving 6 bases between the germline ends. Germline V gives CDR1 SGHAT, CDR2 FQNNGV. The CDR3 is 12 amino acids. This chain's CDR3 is CASSSGDNEQFF. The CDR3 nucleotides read TGTGCCAGCAGCTCAGGGGACAATGAGCAGTTCTTC. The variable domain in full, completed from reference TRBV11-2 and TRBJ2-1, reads EAGVAQSPRYKIIEKRQSVAFWCNPISGHATLYWYQQILGQGPKLLIQFQNNGVVDDSQLPKDRFSAERLKGVDSTLKIQPAKLEDSAVYLCASSSGDNEQFFGPGTRLTVL.

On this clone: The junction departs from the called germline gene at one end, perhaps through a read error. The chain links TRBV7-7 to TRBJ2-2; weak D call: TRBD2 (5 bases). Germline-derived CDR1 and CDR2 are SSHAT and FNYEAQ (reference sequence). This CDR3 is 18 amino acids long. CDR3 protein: CASSLYPSGDTNTGELFF. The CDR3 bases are TGTGCTAGCAGCTTATATCCCAGCGGCGACACGAACACCGGGGAGCTGTTTTTT.

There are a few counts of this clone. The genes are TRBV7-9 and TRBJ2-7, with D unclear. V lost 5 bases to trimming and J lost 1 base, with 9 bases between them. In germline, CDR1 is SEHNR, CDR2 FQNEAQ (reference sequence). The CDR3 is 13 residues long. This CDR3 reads CASSPFLSYEQYF. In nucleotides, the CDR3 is TGTGCCAGCAGCCCATTCCTGTCCTACGAGCAGTACTTC.

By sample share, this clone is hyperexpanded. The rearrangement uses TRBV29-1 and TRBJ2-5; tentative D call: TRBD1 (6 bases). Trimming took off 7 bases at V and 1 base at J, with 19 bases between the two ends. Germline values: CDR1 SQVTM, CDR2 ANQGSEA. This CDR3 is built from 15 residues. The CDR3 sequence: CSAFGQHTLQETQYF. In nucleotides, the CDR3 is TGCAGCGCCTTCGGACAGCACACCCTCCAAGAGACCCAGTACTTC.

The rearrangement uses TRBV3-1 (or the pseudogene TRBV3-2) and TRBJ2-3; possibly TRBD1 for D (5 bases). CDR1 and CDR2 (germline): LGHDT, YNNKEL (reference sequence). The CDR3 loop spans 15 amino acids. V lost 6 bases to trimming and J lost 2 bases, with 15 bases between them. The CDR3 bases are TGTGCCAGCAGTGAAGGGGTTAGTCTCACAGATACGCAGTATTTT. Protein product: CASSEGVSLTDTQYF.

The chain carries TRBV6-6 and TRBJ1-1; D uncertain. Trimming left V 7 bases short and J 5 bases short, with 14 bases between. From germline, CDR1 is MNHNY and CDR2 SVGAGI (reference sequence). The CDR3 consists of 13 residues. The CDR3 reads CASTDLEGTEAFF. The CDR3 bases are TGTGCCAGCACCGACTTAGAGGGAACTGAAGCTTTCTTT.

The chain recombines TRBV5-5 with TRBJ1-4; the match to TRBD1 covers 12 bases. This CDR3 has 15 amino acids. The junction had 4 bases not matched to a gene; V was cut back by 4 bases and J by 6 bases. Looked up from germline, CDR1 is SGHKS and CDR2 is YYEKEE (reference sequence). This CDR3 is CASSGTGGLDEKLFF. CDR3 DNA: TGTGCCAGCAGCGGGACAGGGGGCCTGGATGAAAAACTGTTTTTT.

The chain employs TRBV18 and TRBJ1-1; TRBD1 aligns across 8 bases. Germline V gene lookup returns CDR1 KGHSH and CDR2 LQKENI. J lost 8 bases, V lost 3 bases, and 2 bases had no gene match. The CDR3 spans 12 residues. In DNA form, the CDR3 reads TGTGCCAGCTCACCTGGGACAGGAGAAGCTTTCTTT. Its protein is CASSPGTGEAFF.

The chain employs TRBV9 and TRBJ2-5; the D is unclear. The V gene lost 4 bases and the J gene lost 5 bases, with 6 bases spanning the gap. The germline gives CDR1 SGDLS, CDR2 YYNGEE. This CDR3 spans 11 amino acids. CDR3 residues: CASSSSETQYF. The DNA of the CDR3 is TGTGCCAGCAGCTCGTCGGAGACCCAGTACTTC.

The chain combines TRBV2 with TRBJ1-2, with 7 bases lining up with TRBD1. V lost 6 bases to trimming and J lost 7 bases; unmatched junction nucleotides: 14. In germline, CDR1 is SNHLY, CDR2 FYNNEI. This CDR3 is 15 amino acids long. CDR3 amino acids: CASRESMDRLFGYTF. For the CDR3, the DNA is TGTGCCAGCAGAGAAAGCATGGACAGGTTGTTTGGCTACACCTTC. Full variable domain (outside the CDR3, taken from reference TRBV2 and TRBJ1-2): EPEVTQTPSHQVTQMGQEVILRCVPISNHLYFYWYRQILGQKVEFLVSFYNNEISEKSEIFDDQFSVERPDGSNFTLKIRSTKLEDSAMYFCASRESMDRLFGYTFGSGTRLTVV.

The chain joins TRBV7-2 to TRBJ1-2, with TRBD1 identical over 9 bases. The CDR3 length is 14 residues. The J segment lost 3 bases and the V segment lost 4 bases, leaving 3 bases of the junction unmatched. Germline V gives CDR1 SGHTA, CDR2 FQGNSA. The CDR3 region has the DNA TGTGCCAGCAGCTCGGGACAGGGTGACTATGGCTACACCTTC. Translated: CASSSGQGDYGYTF.

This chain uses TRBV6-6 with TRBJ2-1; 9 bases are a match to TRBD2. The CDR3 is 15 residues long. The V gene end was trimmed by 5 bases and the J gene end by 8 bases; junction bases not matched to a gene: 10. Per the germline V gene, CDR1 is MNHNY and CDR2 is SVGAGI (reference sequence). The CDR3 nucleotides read TGTGCCAGCAGTAAACTATCTAGCGGGATGGATGAGCAGTTCTTC. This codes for CASSKLSSGMDEQFF.

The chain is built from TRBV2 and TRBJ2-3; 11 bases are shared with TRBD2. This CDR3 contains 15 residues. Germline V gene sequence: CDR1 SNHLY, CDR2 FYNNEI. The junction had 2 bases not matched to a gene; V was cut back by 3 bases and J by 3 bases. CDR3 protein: CASSDSGRGTDTQYF. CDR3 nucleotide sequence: TGTGCCAGCAGTGATAGCGGGAGGGGGACAGATACGCAGTATTTT.

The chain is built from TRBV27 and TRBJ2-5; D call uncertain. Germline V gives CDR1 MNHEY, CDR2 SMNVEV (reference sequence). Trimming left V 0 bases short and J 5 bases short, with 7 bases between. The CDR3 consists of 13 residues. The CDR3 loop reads CASSLSGAETQYF. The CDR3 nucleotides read TGTGCCAGCAGTTTATCGGGCGCGGAGACCCAGTACTTC.

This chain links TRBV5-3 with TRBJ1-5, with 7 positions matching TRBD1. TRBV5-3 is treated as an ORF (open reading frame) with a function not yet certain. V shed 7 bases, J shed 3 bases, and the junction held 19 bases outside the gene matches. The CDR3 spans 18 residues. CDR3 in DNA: TGTGCCAGAGGCGCACACCCAGGGACAGCCGATCACAATCAGCCCCAGCATTTT. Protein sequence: CARGAHPGTADHNQPQHF.

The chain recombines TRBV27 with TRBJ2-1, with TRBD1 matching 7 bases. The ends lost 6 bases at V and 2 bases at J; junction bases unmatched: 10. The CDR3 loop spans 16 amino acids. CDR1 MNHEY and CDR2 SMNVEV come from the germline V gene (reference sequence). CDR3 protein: CASSPPPGQPYNEQFF. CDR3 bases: TGTGCCAGCAGCCCTCCGCCGGGACAGCCCTACAATGAGCAGTTCTTC.

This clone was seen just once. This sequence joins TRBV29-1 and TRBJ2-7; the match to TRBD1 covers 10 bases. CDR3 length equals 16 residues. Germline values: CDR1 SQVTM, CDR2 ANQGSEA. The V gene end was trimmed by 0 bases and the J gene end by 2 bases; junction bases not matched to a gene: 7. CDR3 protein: CSVEEPMDRGAYEQYF. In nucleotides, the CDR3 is TGCAGCGTTGAAGAACCCATGGACAGGGGGGCCTACGAGCAGTACTTC.

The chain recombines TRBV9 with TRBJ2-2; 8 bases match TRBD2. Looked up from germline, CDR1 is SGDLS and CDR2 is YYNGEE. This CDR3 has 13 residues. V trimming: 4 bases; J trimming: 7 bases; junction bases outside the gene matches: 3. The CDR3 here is CASSLGRGGELFF. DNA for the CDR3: TGTGCCAGCAGCCTCGGGAGGGGCGGGGAGCTGTTTTTT.

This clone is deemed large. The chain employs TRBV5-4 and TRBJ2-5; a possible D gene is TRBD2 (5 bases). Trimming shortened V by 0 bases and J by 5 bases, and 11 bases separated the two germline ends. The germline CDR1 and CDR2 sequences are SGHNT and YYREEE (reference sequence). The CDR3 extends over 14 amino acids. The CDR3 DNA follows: TGTGCCAGCAGCTTGGGGGCTAGCTGGGAGACCCAGTACTTC. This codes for CASSLGASWETQYF.

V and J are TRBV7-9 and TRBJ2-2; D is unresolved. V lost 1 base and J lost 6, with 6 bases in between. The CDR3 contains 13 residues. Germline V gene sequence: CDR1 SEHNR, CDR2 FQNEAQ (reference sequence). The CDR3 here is CASSLVVSGELFF. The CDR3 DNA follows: TGTGCCAGCAGCTTAGTCGTCTCCGGGGAGCTGTTTTTT.

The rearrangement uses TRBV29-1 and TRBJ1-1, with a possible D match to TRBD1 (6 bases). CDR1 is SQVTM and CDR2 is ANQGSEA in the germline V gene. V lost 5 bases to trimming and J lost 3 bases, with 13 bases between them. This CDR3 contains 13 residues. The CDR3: CSVSRGRDTEAFF. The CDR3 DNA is TGCAGCGTTTCGAGGGGGAGGGACACTGAAGCTTTCTTT.

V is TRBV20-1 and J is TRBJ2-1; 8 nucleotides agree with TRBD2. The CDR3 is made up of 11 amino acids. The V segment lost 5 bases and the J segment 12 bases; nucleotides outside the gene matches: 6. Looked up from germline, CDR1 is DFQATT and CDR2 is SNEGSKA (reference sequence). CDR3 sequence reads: CSAARGGWQFF. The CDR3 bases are TGCAGTGCTGCCCGGGGGGGCTGGCAGTTCTTC.